The clone carrying this T cell receptor (beta chain) has only a few counts. Antigen: not known. The treatment here: approximately 9-day PBMC culture with coronavirus spike peptide pools or control peptides (ViraFEST assay). PBMCs, plated at roughly 2 million per well, were grown in the presence of 9.5 to 10 IU/ml IL-2 and 9.5 to 10 ug/ml peptide pools. Trimming left V 1 base short and J 3 bases short, with 12 bases between. The CDR3 loop spans 15 amino acids. The Oncomine TCR Beta short-read assay generated sequence data from the DNA of cultured CD4+ T cells. MiXCR, run by TCRdb on the PCR reads, gives a single entry per CDR3 protein. The sample gives more than 7,500 distinct CDR3 sequences, under 30% of which show up once; 20% to 25% is in the top ten. The entry originates in a study of vaccination and CD4 T cells after COVID-19. At the level of the study: Sampling that followed vaccination took place a median approximately 79 days after dose two, within a range of 14 to 241. Stimulation of the cells used overlapping spike peptide pools from SARS-CoV-2 and from the common cold coronaviruses HCoV-NL63, HCoV-OC43 and HCoV-229E. Each control culture was treated with a CEFX pool, an HIV-1 Nef pool, or no peptide.

J is TRBJ1-1 and V is TRBV12-3 or TRBV12-4; D might be TRBD1 (5 bases). The sequencing sample was made of cultured CD4+ T cells from blood. This receptor was identified in a human donor with COVID-19. The CDR3 here is CASSLDGRAHTEAFF. CDR3 in DNA: TGTGCCAGCAGTTTAGATGGCAGGGCGCACACTGAAGCTTTCTTT.